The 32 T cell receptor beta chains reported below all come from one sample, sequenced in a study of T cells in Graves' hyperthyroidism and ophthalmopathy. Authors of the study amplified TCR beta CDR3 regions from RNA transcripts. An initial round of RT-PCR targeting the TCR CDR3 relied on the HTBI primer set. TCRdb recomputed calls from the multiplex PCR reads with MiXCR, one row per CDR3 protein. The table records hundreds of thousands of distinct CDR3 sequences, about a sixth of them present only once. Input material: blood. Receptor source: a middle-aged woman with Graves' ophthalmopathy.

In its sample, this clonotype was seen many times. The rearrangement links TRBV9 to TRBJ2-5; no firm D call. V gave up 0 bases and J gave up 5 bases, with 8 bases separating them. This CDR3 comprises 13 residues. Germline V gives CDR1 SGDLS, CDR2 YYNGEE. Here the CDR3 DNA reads TGTGCCAGCAGCGTAGGGCCTGATGAGACCCAGTACTTC. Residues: CASSVGPDETQYF.

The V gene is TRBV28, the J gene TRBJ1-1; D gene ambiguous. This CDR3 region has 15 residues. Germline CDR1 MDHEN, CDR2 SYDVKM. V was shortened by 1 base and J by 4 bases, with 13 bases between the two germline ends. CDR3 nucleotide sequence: TGTGCCAGCAGTTTATTGATAGGGCGCGGCACTGAAGCTTTCTTT. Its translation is CASSLLIGRGTEAFF.

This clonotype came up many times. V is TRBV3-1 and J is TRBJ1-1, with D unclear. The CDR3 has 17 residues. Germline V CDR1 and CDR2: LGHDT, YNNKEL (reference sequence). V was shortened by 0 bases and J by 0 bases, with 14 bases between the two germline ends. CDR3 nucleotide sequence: TGTGCCAGCAGCCAAGATTTGGAAAACCCTATGAACACTGAAGCTTTCTTT. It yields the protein CASSQDLENPMNTEAFF.

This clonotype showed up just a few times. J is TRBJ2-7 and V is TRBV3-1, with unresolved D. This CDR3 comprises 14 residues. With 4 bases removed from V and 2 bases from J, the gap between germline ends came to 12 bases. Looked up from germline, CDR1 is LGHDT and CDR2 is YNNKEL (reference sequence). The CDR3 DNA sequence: TGTGCCAGCAGCCGCGGCCCATACGCCTACGAGCAGTACTTC. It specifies CASSRGPYAYEQYF.

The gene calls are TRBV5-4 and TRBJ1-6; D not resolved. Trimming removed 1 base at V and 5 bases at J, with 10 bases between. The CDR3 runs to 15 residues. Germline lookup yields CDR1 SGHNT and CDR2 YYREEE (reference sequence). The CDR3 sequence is CASSLYQGNNSPLHF. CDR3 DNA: TGTGCCAGCAGCTTGTATCAAGGCAATAATTCACCCCTCCACTTT. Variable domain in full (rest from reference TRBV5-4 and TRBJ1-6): ETGVTQSPTHLIKTRGQQVTLRCSSQSGHNTVSWYQQALGQGPQFIFQYYREEENGRGNFPPRFSGLQFPNYSSELNVNALELDDSALYLCASSLYQGNNSPLHFGNGTRLTVT.

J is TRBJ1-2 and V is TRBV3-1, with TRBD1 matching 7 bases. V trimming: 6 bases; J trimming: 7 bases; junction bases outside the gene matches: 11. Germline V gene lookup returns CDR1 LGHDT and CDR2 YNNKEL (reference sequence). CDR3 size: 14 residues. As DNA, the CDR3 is TGTGCCAGCAGTGATGGCAGGGGGGCAGCTGGCTACACCTTC. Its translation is CASSDGRGAAGYTF.

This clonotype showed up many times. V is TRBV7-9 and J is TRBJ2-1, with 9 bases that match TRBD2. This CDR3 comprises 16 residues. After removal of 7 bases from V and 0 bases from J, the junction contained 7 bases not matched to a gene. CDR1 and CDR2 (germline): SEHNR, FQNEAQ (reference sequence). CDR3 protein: CASIPTSGYSYNEQFF. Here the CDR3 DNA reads TGTGCCAGCATCCCGACTAGCGGTTACTCCTACAATGAGCAGTTCTTC.

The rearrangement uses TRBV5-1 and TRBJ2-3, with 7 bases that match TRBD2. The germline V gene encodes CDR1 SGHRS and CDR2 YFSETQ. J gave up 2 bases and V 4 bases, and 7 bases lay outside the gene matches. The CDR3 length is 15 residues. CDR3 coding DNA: TGCGCCAGCAGCCATCGGGACTACCTCACAGATACGCAGTATTTT. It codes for CASSHRDYLTDTQYF. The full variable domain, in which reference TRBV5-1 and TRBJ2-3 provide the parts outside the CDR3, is KAGVTQTPRYLIKTRGQQVTLSCSPISGHRSVSWYQQTPGQGLQFLFEYFSETQRNKGNFPGRFSGRQFSNSRSEMNVSTLELGDSALYLCASSHRDYLTDTQYFGPGTRLTVL.

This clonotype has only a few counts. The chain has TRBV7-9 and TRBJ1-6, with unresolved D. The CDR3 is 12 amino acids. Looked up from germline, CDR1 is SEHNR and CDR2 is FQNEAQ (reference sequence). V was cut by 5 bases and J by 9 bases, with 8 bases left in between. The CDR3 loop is CASSLEISPLHF. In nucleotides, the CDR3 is TGTGCCAGCAGCCTAGAGATTTCACCCCTCCACTTT.

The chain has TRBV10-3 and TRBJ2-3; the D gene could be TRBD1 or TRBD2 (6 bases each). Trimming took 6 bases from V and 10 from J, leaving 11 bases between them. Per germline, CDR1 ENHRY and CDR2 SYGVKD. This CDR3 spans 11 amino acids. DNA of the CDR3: TGTGCCATCAGGGGGGGCGGTGCGCAGTATTTT. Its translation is CAIRGGGAQYF.

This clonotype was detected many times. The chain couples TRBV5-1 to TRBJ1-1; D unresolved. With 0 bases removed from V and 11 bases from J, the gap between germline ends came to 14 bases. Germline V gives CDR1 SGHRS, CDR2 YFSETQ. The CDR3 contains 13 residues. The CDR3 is CASSLEVGVRAFF. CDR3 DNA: TGCGCCAGCAGCTTGGAGGTAGGCGTGAGGGCTTTCTTT.

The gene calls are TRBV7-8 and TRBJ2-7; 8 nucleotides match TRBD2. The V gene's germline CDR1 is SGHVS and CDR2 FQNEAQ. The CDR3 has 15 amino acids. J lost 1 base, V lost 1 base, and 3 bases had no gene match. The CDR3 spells CASSLEAGESYEQYF. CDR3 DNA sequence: TGTGCCAGCAGCTTAGAAGCGGGAGAGTCCTACGAGCAGTACTTC.

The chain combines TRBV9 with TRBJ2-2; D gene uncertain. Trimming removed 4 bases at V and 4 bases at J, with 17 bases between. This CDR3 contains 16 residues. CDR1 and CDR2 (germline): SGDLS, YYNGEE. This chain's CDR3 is CASSPRSVGTTGELFF. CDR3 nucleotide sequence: TGTGCCAGCAGCCCCAGGAGCGTGGGTACCACCGGGGAGCTGTTTTTT.

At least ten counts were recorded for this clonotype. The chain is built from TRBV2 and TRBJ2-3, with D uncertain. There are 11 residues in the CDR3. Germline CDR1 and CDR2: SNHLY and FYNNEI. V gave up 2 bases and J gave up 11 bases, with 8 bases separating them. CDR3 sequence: CASSETIGQYF. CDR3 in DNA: TGTGCCAGCAGTGAAACTATCGGGCAGTATTTT.

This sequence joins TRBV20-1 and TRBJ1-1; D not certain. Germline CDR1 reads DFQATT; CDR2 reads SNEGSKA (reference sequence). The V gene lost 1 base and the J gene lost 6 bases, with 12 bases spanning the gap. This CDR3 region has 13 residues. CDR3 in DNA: TGCAGTGCTAGAGGGGCTAAGGCCCCTGAAGCTTTCTTT. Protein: CSARGAKAPEAFF.

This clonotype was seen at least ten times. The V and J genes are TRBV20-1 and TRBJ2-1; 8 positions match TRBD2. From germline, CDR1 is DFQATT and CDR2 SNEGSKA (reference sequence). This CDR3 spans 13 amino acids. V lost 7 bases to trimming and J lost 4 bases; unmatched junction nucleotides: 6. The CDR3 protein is CSGRSGSYNEQFF. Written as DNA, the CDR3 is TGCAGTGGGCGGAGCGGGAGTTACAATGAGCAGTTCTTC.

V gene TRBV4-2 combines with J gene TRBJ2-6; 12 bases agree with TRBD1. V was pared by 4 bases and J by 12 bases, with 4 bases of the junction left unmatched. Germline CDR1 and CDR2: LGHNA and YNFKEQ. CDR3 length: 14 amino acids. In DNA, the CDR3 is TGTGCCAGCAGCCGGCCGGGACAGGGGGCCGTCCTGACTTTC. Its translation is CASSRPGQGAVLTF.

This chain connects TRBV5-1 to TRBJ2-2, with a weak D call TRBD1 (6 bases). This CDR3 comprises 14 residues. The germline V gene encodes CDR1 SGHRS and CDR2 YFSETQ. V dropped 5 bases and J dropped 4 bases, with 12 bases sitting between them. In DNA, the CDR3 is TGCGCCAGCAGGGCAGGGGCGCCCACCGGGGAGCTGTTTTTT. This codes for CASRAGAPTGELFF.

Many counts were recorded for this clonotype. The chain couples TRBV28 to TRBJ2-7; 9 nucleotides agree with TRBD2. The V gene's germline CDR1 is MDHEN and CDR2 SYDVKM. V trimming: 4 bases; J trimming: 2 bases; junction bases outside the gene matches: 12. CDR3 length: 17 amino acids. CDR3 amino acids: CASSSDSGSGSPYEQYF. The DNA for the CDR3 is TGTGCCAGCAGTTCTGACTCGGGTAGCGGGAGCCCCTACGAGCAGTACTTC.

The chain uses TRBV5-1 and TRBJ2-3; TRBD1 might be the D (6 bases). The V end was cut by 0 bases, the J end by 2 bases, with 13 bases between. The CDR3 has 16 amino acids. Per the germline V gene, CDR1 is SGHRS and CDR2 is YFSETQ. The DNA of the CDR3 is TGCGCCAGCAGCTTGGGTGTTCAGGGGAACACAGATACGCAGTATTTT. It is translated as CASSLGVQGNTDTQYF.

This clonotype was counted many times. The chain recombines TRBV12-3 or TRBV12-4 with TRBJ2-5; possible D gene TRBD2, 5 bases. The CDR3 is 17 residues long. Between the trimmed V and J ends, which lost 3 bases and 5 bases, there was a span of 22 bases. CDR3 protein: CASSLGRLTKDWETQYF. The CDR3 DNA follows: TGTGCCAGCAGTTTGGGAAGGCTGACTAAAGACTGGGAGACCCAGTACTTC.

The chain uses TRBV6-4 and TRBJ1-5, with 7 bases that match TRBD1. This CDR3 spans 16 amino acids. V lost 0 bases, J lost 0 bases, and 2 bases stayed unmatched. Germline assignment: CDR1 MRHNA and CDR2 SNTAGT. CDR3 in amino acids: CASSDSGQYSNQPQHF. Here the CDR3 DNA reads TGTGCCAGCAGTGACTCGGGACAGTATAGCAATCAGCCCCAGCATTTT.

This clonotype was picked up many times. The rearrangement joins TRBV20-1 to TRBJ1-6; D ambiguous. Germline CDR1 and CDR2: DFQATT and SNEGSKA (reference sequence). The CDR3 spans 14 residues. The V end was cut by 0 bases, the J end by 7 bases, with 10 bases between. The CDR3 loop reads CSARDVRENSPLHF. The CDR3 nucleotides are TGCAGTGCTAGAGATGTGCGGGAAAATTCACCCCTCCACTTT.

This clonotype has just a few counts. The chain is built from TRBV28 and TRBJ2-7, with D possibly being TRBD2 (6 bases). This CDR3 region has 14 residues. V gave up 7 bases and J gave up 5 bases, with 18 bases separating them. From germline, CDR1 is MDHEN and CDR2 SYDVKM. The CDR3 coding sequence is TGTGCCAGCAAGCGACGGGAGAGAAAGAACGAGCAGTACTTC. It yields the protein CASKRRERKNEQYF.

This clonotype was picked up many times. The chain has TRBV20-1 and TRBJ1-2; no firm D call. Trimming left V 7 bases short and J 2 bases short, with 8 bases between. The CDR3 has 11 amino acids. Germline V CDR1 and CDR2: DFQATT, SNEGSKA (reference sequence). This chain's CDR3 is CSVGENYGYTF. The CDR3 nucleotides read TGCAGTGTTGGGGAGAACTATGGCTACACCTTC.

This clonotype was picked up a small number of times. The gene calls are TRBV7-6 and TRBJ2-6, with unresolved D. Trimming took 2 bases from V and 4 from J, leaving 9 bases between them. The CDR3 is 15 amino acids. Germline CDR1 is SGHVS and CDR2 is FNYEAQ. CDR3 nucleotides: TGTGCCAGCAGCTTACTTGAGGCCGGGGCCAACGTCCTGACTTTC. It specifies CASSLLEAGANVLTF.

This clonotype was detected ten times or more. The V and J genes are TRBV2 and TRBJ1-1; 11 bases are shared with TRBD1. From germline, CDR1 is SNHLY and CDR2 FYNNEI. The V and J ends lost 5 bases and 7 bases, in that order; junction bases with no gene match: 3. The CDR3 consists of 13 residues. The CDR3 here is CASSWTGGNEAFF. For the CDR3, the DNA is TGTGCCAGCAGTTGGACAGGGGGCAATGAAGCTTTCTTT.

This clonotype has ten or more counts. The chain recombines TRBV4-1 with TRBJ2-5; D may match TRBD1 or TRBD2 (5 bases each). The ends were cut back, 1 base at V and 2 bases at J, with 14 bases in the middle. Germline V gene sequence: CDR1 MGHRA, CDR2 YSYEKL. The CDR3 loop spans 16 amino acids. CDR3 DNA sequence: TGCGCCAGCAGCCAAGGCGAGGGGTGGGGACAAGAGACCCAGTACTTC. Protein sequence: CASSQGEGWGQETQYF.

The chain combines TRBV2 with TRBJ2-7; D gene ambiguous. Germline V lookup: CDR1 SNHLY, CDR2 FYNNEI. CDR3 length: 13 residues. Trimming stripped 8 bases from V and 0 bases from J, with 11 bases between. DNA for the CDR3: TGTGCCAGCGGTGTCGACATCTCCTACGAGCAGTACTTC. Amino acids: CASGVDISYEQYF.

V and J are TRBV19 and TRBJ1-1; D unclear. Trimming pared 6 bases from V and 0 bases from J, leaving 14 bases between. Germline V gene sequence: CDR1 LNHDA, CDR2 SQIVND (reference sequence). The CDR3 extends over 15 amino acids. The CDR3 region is CASSRGRTMNTEAFF. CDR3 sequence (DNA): TGTGCCAGTAGCCGTGGAAGGACTATGAACACTGAAGCTTTCTTT.

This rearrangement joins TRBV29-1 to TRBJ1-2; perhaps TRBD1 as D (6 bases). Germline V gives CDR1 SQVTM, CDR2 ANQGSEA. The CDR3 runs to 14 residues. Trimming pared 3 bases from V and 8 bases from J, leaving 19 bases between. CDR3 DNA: TGCAGCGTTGACTCGGGGAAGGGGGGTCTCGGCTACACCTTC. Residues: CSVDSGKGGLGYTF. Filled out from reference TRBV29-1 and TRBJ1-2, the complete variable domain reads SAVISQKPSRDICQRGTSLTIQCQVDSQVTMMFWYRQQPGQSLTLIATANQGSEATYESGFVIDKFPISRPNLTFSTLTVSNMSPEDSSIYLCSVDSGKGGLGYTFGSGTRLTVV.

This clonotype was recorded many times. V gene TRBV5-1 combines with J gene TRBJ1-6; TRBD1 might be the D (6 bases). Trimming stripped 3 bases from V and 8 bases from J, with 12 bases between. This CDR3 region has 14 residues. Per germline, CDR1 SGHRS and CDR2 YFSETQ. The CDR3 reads CASSSGTTDSPLHF. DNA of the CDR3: TGCGCCAGCAGCTCCGGGACAACCGATTCACCCCTCCACTTT.